Below are 20 T cell receptor beta chains sequenced from a single sample in a study of T-cell memory formation after mild COVID-19. TCRdb processed the 5' RACE reads anew with MiXCR; each CDR3 protein has one entry. The table lists about 560,000 distinct CDR3 sequences, around a sixth of them singletons. Input material: PBMCs or a T cell subset sorted from them (not recorded which). Receptor source: an adult woman who had mild COVID-19 (a few samples of this study predate the infection). Cell type and time point are not known.

The rearrangement uses TRBV24-1 and TRBJ2-1; 7 bases line up with TRBD2. Germline CDR1 and CDR2: KGHDR and SFDVKD. This CDR3 comprises 16 residues. The ends lost 5 bases at V and 7 bases at J; junction bases unmatched: 13. The CDR3 region has the DNA TGTGCCACCAGTGGCCCTCTCGGACTAGAGAAGAATGAGCAGTTCTTC. It codes for CATSGPLGLEKNEQFF.

The chain carries TRBV5-1 and TRBJ1-1; 10 nucleotides agree with TRBD1. The V gene end was trimmed by 2 bases and the J gene end by 1 base; junction bases not matched to a gene: 11. The CDR3 is made up of 18 amino acids. CDR1 SGHRS and CDR2 YFSETQ come from the germline V gene. This CDR3 is CASSLPSRDRGGNTEAFF. For the CDR3, the DNA is TGCGCCAGCAGCTTACCGTCCCGGGACAGGGGCGGGAACACTGAAGCTTTCTTT.

CDR3 nucleotides: TGTGCCAGCAGCTGGGACAGGAAAAGCACCTCTACTATCGGCTACACCTTC. Amino acid sequence: CASSWDRKSTSTIGYTF. This chain links TRBV5-6 with TRBJ1-2; TRBD1 agrees at 8 bases. The J segment lost 8 bases and the V segment lost 3 bases, leaving 18 bases of the junction unmatched. Germline loops: CDR1 SGHDT, CDR2 YYEEEE. The CDR3 length is 17 residues. Full variable domain (missing parts from reference TRBV5-6 and TRBJ1-2): DAGVTQSPTHLIKTRGQQVTLRCSPKSGHDTVSWYQQALGQGPQFIFQYYEEEERQRGNFPDRFSGHQFPNYSSELNVNALLLGDSALYLCASSWDRKSTSTIGYTFGSGTRLTVV.

The chain joins TRBV3-1 to TRBJ2-6; D could derive from TRBD1 or TRBD2 (5 bases each). The CDR3 spans 15 residues. V was pared by 4 bases and J by 4 bases, with 11 bases between. Germline V CDR1 and CDR2: LGHDT, YNNKEL (reference sequence). In DNA form, the CDR3 reads TGTGCCAGCAGCCGTTTAGGGACCGGGGCCAACGTCCTGACTTTC. It translates to CASSRLGTGANVLTF.

This clonotype showed up just a few times. The chain combines TRBV7-3 with TRBJ2-2; D possibly corresponds to TRBD2 (6 bases). The germline V gene has CDR1 SGHTA and CDR2 FQGTGA. V lost 7 bases and J 2 bases, leaving 11 bases between the germline ends. The CDR3 consists of 14 residues. The DNA for the CDR3 is TGTGCCAGCACCCCGGGAGCCAACACCGGGGAGCTGTTTTTT. Encoded protein: CASTPGANTGELFF. Full variable domain (remainder filled in from reference TRBV7-3 and TRBJ2-2): GAGVSQTPSNKVTEKGKYVELRCDPISGHTALYWYRQSLGQGPEFLIYFQGTGAADDSGLPNDRFFAVRPEGSVSTLKIQRTERGDSAVYLCASTPGANTGELFFGEGSRLTVL.

A few counts support this clonotype. V is TRBV11-2 and J is TRBJ2-2, with D maybe TRBD1 (6 bases). The germline V gene has CDR1 SGHAT and CDR2 FQNNGV. V was shortened by 7 bases and J by 3 bases, with 21 bases between the two germline ends. The CDR3 runs to 17 residues. The CDR3 DNA reads TGTGCCAGCACCCAGACCTTTGGACAGTGGGACACCGGGGAGCTGTTTTTT. It is translated as CASTQTFGQWDTGELFF.

The chain is built from TRBV2 and TRBJ1-2, with no clear D. Germline CDR1 reads SNHLY; CDR2 reads FYNNEI. The CDR3 is 14 residues long. Between the trimmed V and J ends, which lost 4 bases and 4 bases, there was a span of 13 bases. The DNA of the CDR3 is TGTGCCAGCAGTGCGGGGAGTGTGGGCTATGGCTACACCTTC. As protein: CASSAGSVGYGYTF.

The V call is TRBV29-1, the J call TRBJ1-3; D may be TRBD1 (5 bases). The CDR3 covers 14 residues. CDR1 and CDR2 (germline): SQVTM, ANQGSEA. Trimming removed 0 bases from V and 4 bases from J, with 10 bases in between. The CDR3 loop is CSVEDRVPGNTIYF. Written as DNA, the CDR3 is TGCAGCGTTGAAGACAGGGTCCCCGGAAACACCATATATTTT. Full variable domain (rest looked up from reference TRBV29-1 and TRBJ1-3): SAVISQKPSRDICQRGTSLTIQCQVDSQVTMMFWYRQQPGQSLTLIATANQGSEATYESGFVIDKFPISRPNLTFSTLTVSNMSPEDSSIYLCSVEDRVPGNTIYFGEGSWLTVV.

This clonotype occurred a few times. This sequence joins TRBV6-6 and TRBJ1-1; maybe TRBD1 (5 bases). V lost 3 bases to trimming and J lost 4 bases, with 18 bases between them. The CDR3 is 16 residues long. Germline loops: CDR1 MNHNY, CDR2 SVGAGI (reference sequence). The DNA of the CDR3 is TGTGCCAGCAGTTATCGGCAGGGTATGTCGCCCACTGAAGCTTTCTTT. Translating it yields CASSYRQGMSPTEAFF.

In its sample, this clonotype was seen a few times. The V call is TRBV29-1, the J call TRBJ2-6, with D possibly being TRBD1 (6 bases). With 3 bases removed from V and 0 bases from J, the gap between germline ends came to 15 bases. The CDR3 sequence is 17 residues long. CDR1 and CDR2 from the germline V gene are SQVTM and ANQGSEA. CDR3 sequence reads: CSVDTQGLNSGANVLTF. The CDR3 DNA reads as TGCAGCGTTGACACCCAGGGGCTAAACTCTGGGGCCAACGTCCTGACTTTC.

This clonotype showed up just a few times. The chain has TRBV24-1 and TRBJ2-4, with D hard to call. The CDR3 has 15 amino acids. V dropped 1 base and J dropped 4 bases, with 10 bases sitting between them. CDR1 is KGHDR and CDR2 is SFDVKD in the germline V gene. CDR3 protein: CATSDFRHGKNIQYF. In DNA, the CDR3 is TGTGCCACCAGTGATTTTCGTCACGGGAAAAACATTCAGTACTTC.

This clonotype has just a few counts. This rearrangement joins TRBV25-1 to TRBJ2-1; TRBD1 is a possible D gene (6 bases). Germline CDR1 and CDR2: MGHDK and SYGVNS. V was shortened by 4 bases and J by 4 bases, with 23 bases between the two germline ends. The length of the CDR3 is 18 residues. The CDR3 region is CASSGGPGVRGTYNEQFF. For the CDR3, the DNA is TGTGCCAGCAGTGGGGGACCAGGGGTAAGGGGAACATACAATGAGCAGTTCTTC.

This clonotype showed up just a few times. The rearrangement links TRBV2 to TRBJ1-1, with unresolved D. Trimming took off 5 bases at V and 1 base at J, with 8 bases between the two ends. Per the germline V gene, CDR1 is SNHLY and CDR2 is FYNNEI. The CDR3 runs 13 residues. CDR3 sequence (DNA): TGTGCCAGCAGTATTACACGGAACACTGAAGCTTTCTTT. Protein sequence: CASSITRNTEAFF.

This clonotype was seen more than once but under ten times. The chain joins TRBV29-1 to TRBJ2-7; D unresolved. Trimming left V 8 bases short and J 4 bases short, with 9 bases between. Per germline, CDR1 SQVTM and CDR2 ANQGSEA. This CDR3 contains 10 residues. The CDR3 region has the DNA TGCAGCCTTCTCCTATACGAGCAGTACTTC. Its translation: CSLLLYEQYF.

CDR3 coding DNA: TGTGCCAGCAGCCCACAGGGGGTTCGGTCAGCTTTCTTT. Translated, it gives CASSPQGVRSAFF. The V call is TRBV3-1, the J call TRBJ1-1; 8 nucleotides align to TRBD1. Germline loops: CDR1 LGHDT, CDR2 YNNKEL (reference sequence). The length of the CDR3 is 13 residues. The trim removed 4 bases at V and 10 bases at J, leaving 8 bases unmatched.

In this sample, this clonotype turned up a few times. This chain links TRBV6-6 with TRBJ1-5; a possible D gene is TRBD1 (5 bases). The germline gives CDR1 MNHNY, CDR2 SVGAGI (reference sequence). Trimming left V 8 bases short and J 2 bases short, with 10 bases between. This CDR3 has 13 amino acids. CDR3: CASERDGNQPQHF. Here the CDR3 DNA reads TGTGCCAGCGAGAGGGACGGCAATCAGCCCCAGCATTTT.

This clonotype was observed a handful of times. The J gene is TRBJ1-5, the V gene TRBV10-3; the D gene is possibly TRBD1 (6 bases). V was cut by 7 bases and J by 5 bases, with 12 bases left in between. CDR3 length: 13 amino acids. The germline gives CDR1 ENHRY, CDR2 SYGVKD. The DNA of the CDR3 is TGTGCCATCAAGGGGGGCGCCGATCAGCCCCAGCATTTT. Its translation is CAIKGGADQPQHF.

The chain recombines TRBV4-1 with TRBJ2-3; D is undetermined. This CDR3 is 14 amino acids long. Trimming took off 2 bases at V and 0 bases at J, with 6 bases between the two ends. Germline loops: CDR1 MGHRA, CDR2 YSYEKL. CDR3 loop: CASSQTASTDTQYF. The CDR3 DNA follows: TGCGCCAGCAGCCAAACCGCTAGCACAGATACGCAGTATTTT.

The sample holds a few counts of this clonotype. This chain joins TRBV18 and TRBJ1-2; no clear D gene. The CDR3 extends over 16 amino acids. Deletions cut 2 bases from V and 0 bases from J, with 13 bases between. CDR1 is KGHSH and CDR2 is LQKENI in the germline V gene. The chain's CDR3 is CASSPFPEASNYGYTF. The DNA for the CDR3 is TGTGCCAGCTCACCATTTCCCGAGGCGTCTAACTATGGCTACACCTTC. Based on the CDR3 plus reference TRBV18 and TRBJ1-2, the full variable domain is NAGVMQNPRHLVRRRGQEARLRCSPMKGHSHVYWYRQLPEEGLKFMVYLQKENIIDESGMPKERFSAEFPKEGPSILRIQQVVRGDSAAYFCASSPFPEASNYGYTFGSGTRLTVV.

This clonotype was seen only a few times. CDR3 in DNA: TGCAGCGTTGAGGAGGAGACGGCTAACTATGGCTACACCTTC. Protein product: CSVEEETANYGYTF. V gene TRBV29-1 combines with J gene TRBJ1-2; D is uncertain. The CDR3 has 14 amino acids. Trimming cost V 3 bases and J 0 bases, with 11 bases left between them. Germline CDR1 and CDR2: SQVTM and ANQGSEA.